The T cell receptor beta chain described here comes from a study of blood T cell repertoires in COVID-19. Study summary: The United States, Italy and Spain provided the acute and convalescent COVID-19 samples. Sources were T cells, B-cell-depleted T cells, or PBMCs; the material itself was cDNA or gDNA.

This CDR3 region has 14 residues. Germline V gene data show CDR1 as MNHEY and CDR2 as SVGAGI. V lost 6 bases and J lost 0; bases outside the gene matches: 2. TCRdb keeps only in-frame clones here, not all; method: immunoSEQ multiplex PCR. The sample lists roughly 250,000 clones; just under 85% were seen once. The V gene is TRBV6-5, the J gene TRBJ1-3; 7 nucleotides match TRBD1. The sequenced sample consisted of peripheral blood. The TCR was taken from a woman older than 75 with acute or convalescent COVID-19. This chain's CDR3 is CASSGTVSGNTIYF. The CDR3 DNA sequence: TGTGCCAGCAGCGGGACAGTCTCTGGAAACACCATATATTTT.